These T cell receptor beta chains were read from a single sample in a study of breast tumors, draining lymph nodes, adjacent tissues. One entry per CDR3 protein, called by TCRdb with MiXCR from the multiplex PCR reads. The sample has approximately 63,000 distinct CDR3 sequences; 45% to 65% are singletons. Material: breast tumor tissue. The receptors stem from a female donor with breast cancer. Some clones in this sample may be carry-over from other donors' samples. CDR3s include the opening cysteine and the closing phenylalanine or tryptophan. A D gene is named only where the DNA matches it firmly. Expanded clones are given a class, and other clones once, few, many or no size at all.

D gene: NA; J gene: TRBJ1-4; V gene: TRBV7-8; clone size: NA; CDR3 DNA: TGTGCCAGCAGCCCGTGGCAGGGCGGGGACGAAAAACTGTTTTTT; CDR3 protein: CASSPWQGGDEKLFF
D gene: TRBD1; J gene: TRBJ1-6; V gene: TRBV7-2; clone size: few; CDR3 DNA: TGTGCCAGCAGCTCCGGGACAGGGCTTAATTCACCCCTCCACTTT; CDR3 protein: CASSSGTGLNSPLHF
D gene: NA; J gene: TRBJ1-2; V gene: TRBV7-9; clone size: NA; CDR3 DNA: TGTGCCAGCAGCTTACTGGGCGCTAACTATGGCTACACCTTC; CDR3 protein: CASSLLGANYGYTF
D gene: TRBD2; J gene: TRBJ2-3; V gene: TRBV2; clone size: NA; CDR3 DNA: TGTGCCAGCAGTGAAAGGGGACTAGCGGGGGGGGGGACGCAGTATTTT; CDR3 protein: CASSERGLAGGGTQYF
D gene: NA; J gene: TRBJ1-4; V gene: TRBV2; clone size: NA; CDR3 DNA: TGTGCCAGCAGGGTGACGGGGGAGGTGAATGAAAAACTGTTTTTT; CDR3 protein: CASRVTGEVNEKLFF
D gene: TRBD2; J gene: TRBJ2-1; V gene: TRBV7-2; clone size: NA; CDR3 DNA: TGTGCCAGCAGCTACTCGCGGACTAGCGGGGGATCCTACAATGAGCAGTTCTTC; CDR3 protein: CASSYSRTSGGSYNEQFF
D gene: NA; J gene: TRBJ1-2; V gene: TRBV27; clone size: many; CDR3 DNA: TGTGCCAGCAGTTTCGCCGGGACGGGGAACTATGGCTACACCTTC; CDR3 protein: CASSFAGTGNYGYTF
D gene: NA; J gene: TRBJ1-2; V gene: TRBV5-1; clone size: NA; CDR3 DNA: TGCGCCAGCAGCTTGGGAGGTGCTGGCTACACCTTC; CDR3 protein: CASSLGGAGYTF
D gene: NA; J gene: TRBJ1-2; V gene: TRBV20-1; clone size: medium-sized; CDR3 DNA: TGCAGTGCTAGAGATTGGGGGGATGGCTACACCTTC; CDR3 protein: CSARDWGDGYTF
D gene: TRBD2; J gene: TRBJ2-5; V gene: TRBV7-2; clone size: NA; CDR3 DNA: TGTGCCAGCAGGACCCTCGGGACTAGCGAAGAGACCCAGTACTTC; CDR3 protein: CASRTLGTSEETQYF
D gene: NA; J gene: TRBJ2-1; V gene: TRBV20-1; clone size: NA; CDR3 DNA: TGCAGTGCAACCGGGACCAGGAGTTCAGGGTCCTACAATGAGCAGTTCTTC; CDR3 protein: CSATGTRSSGSYNEQFF
D gene: NA; J gene: TRBJ2-1; V gene: TRBV20-1; clone size: NA; CDR3 DNA: TGCAGTGCCAGGGGTGAGACTAGCACGTCCTACAATGAGCAATTCTTC; CDR3 protein: CSARGETSTSYNEQFF
D gene: NA; J gene: TRBJ2-2; V gene: TRBV18; clone size: many; CDR3 DNA: TGTGCCAGCTCACCACCCAGCGGAGACCCGAACACCGGGGAGCTGTTTTTT; CDR3 protein: CASSPPSGDPNTGELFF
D gene: NA; J gene: TRBJ2-2; V gene: TRBV5-1; clone size: many; CDR3 DNA: TGCGCCAGCAGCCAAACAGGGACCGCGAACACCGGGGAGCTGTTTTTT; CDR3 protein: CASSQTGTANTGELFF
D gene: NA; J gene: TRBJ2-3; V gene: TRBV7-7; clone size: many; CDR3 DNA: TGTGCTAGCAGCCCCACATCCGGGACTTCAGATACGCAGTATTTT; CDR3 protein: CASSPTSGTSDTQYF
D gene: NA; J gene: TRBJ1-6; V gene: TRBV10-3; clone size: NA; CDR3 DNA: TGTGCCATCAGCCACGACAGAGTTAATTCACCCCTCCACTTT; CDR3 protein: CAISHDRVNSPLHF
D gene: NA; J gene: TRBJ2-2; V gene: TRBV2; clone size: few; CDR3 DNA: TGTGCCAGCACCGGACGGGGAAACGGGGAGCTGTTTTTT; CDR3 protein: CASTGRGNGELFF
D gene: NA; J gene: TRBJ2-1; V gene: TRBV3-1; clone size: many; CDR3 DNA: TGTGCCAGCACCCCACCTCCACCCTTCAATGAGCAGTTCTTC; CDR3 protein: CASTPPPPFNEQFF
D gene: TRBD1; J gene: TRBJ1-1; V gene: TRBV18; clone size: many; CDR3 DNA: TGTGCCAGCTCAGCTGACAGGGACCAAAAAGCTTTCTTT; CDR3 protein: CASSADRDQKAFF
D gene: NA; J gene: TRBJ2-1; V gene: TRBV4-3; clone size: many; CDR3 DNA: TGCGCCAGCACCCCGGGACAAGGGTACCACAATGAGCAGTTCTTC; CDR3 protein: CASTPGQGYHNEQFF
D gene: NA; J gene: TRBJ2-2; V gene: TRBV11-2; clone size: NA; CDR3 DNA: TGTGCCAGCAGCCTACAGCAACGGTTGTATGGCTACACCGGGGAGCTGTTTTTT; CDR3 protein: CASSLQQRLYGYTGELFF
D gene: TRBD1; J gene: TRBJ1-2; V gene: TRBV29-1; clone size: NA; CDR3 DNA: TGCAGCGTTGATAGCGGGTACGGGACAGGGTCGTATGGCTACACCTTC; CDR3 protein: CSVDSGYGTGSYGYTF
D gene: TRBD2; J gene: TRBJ2-7; V gene: TRBV20-1; clone size: many; CDR3 DNA: TGCAGCCCACAGAGGCGCCTACTAGCGGGGGGAATATACGAGCAGTACTTC; CDR3 protein: CSPQRRLLAGGIYEQYF
D gene: TRBD1; J gene: TRBJ2-7; V gene: TRBV6-1; clone size: few; CDR3 DNA: TGTGCCAGCAGTGAAGGAGGGGACAGGGTTGGACAGTACTTC; CDR3 protein: CASSEGGDRVGQYF
D gene: TRBD1; J gene: TRBJ1-4; V gene: TRBV4-3; clone size: many; CDR3 DNA: TGCGCCAGCAGCCCGGTGGAGACAGGGCTGACTAATGAAAAACTGTTTTTT; CDR3 protein: CASSPVETGLTNEKLFF
D gene: TRBD1; J gene: TRBJ1-1; V gene: TRBV2; clone size: few; CDR3 DNA: TGTGCCAGCTCTATCACAGGGGGGACCACTGAAGCTTTCTTT; CDR3 protein: CASSITGGTTEAFF
D gene: NA; J gene: TRBJ2-7; V gene: TRBV2; clone size: NA; CDR3 DNA: TGTGCCAGCAGTGTTTCCCCGGGTACCTCCTACGAGCAGTACTTC; CDR3 protein: CASSVSPGTSYEQYF
D gene: NA; J gene: TRBJ2-5; V gene: TRBV20-1; clone size: NA; CDR3 DNA: TGCAGTGCGGGGAGCTTCGGAGGGAAGACCCAGTACTTC; CDR3 protein: CSAGSFGGKTQYF
D gene: NA; J gene: TRBJ1-2; V gene: TRBV7-9; clone size: NA; CDR3 DNA: TGTGCCAGCAGCTTAGGCGAGTATGGCTACACCTTC; CDR3 protein: CASSLGEYGYTF
D gene: NA; J gene: TRBJ1-6; V gene: TRBV2; clone size: NA; CDR3 DNA: TGTGCCACCCCGGGGGGCGGACGGAATTCACCCCTCCACTTT; CDR3 protein: CATPGGGRNSPLHF
D gene: TRBD2; J gene: TRBJ2-3; V gene: TRBV20-1; clone size: NA; CDR3 DNA: TGCAGTGCTAGAGATACGCTAGCGGGAGGGCCCGGGACAGATACGCAGTATTTT; CDR3 protein: CSARDTLAGGPGTDTQYF
D gene: NA; J gene: TRBJ2-3; V gene: TRBV7-7; clone size: NA; CDR3 DNA: TGTGCTAGCAGCTTAGGAACTATCGGCACAGATACGCAGTATTTT; CDR3 protein: CASSLGTIGTDTQYF
D gene: TRBD2; J gene: TRBJ2-1; V gene: TRBV9; clone size: NA; CDR3 DNA: TGTGCCAGCAGCGAGACTACCGGGACTAGCGGGAGGGAGGGTGAGCAGTTCTTC; CDR3 protein: CASSETTGTSGREGEQFF
D gene: TRBD1; J gene: TRBJ1-2; V gene: TRBV5-1; clone size: many; CDR3 DNA: TGCGCCAGCAGCCCGGGACAGGGTGGTGATGGCTACACCTTC; CDR3 protein: CASSPGQGGDGYTF
D gene: NA; J gene: TRBJ2-5; V gene: TRBV3-1; clone size: many; CDR3 DNA: TGTGCCAGCAGCCTCCGACAGGAACAAGAGACCCAGTACTTC; CDR3 protein: CASSLRQEQETQYF
D gene: TRBD2; J gene: TRBJ2-5; V gene: TRBV20-1; clone size: NA; CDR3 DNA: TGCAGTGCTAGAGATGAGTCGGGGGGAGAGACCCAGTACTTC; CDR3 protein: CSARDESGGETQYF
D gene: NA; J gene: TRBJ1-2; V gene: TRBV29-1; clone size: NA; CDR3 DNA: TGCAGCGTTGAAGGGGGTAAGGGGGGTCAGAACTATGGCTACACCTTC; CDR3 protein: CSVEGGKGGQNYGYTF
D gene: TRBD2; J gene: TRBJ2-1; V gene: TRBV28; clone size: many; CDR3 DNA: TGTGCCAGCAGTTTATCTAGCGGCCCCTACAATGAGCAGTTCTTC; CDR3 protein: CASSLSSGPYNEQFF
D gene: NA; J gene: TRBJ2-5; V gene: TRBV7-7; clone size: many; CDR3 DNA: TGTGCTAGCAGCGTCAGGGGCTCCCAAGAGACCCAGTACTTC; CDR3 protein: CASSVRGSQETQYF
D gene: NA; J gene: TRBJ1-4; V gene: TRBV7-9; clone size: NA; CDR3 DNA: TGTGCCAGCAGCTTAGATGGTAGCGCAACTAATGAAAAACTGTTTTTT; CDR3 protein: CASSLDGSATNEKLFF
D gene: NA; J gene: TRBJ1-2; V gene: TRBV9; clone size: NA; CDR3 DNA: TGTGCCAGCAGCGGGGGACTCCCGGGCGGCTACACCTTC; CDR3 protein: CASSGGLPGGYTF
D gene: TRBD2; J gene: TRBJ2-7; V gene: TRBV7-2; clone size: NA; CDR3 DNA: TGTGCCAGCAGCACTCTAGCGGGCCCCTACGAGCAGTACTTC; CDR3 protein: CASSTLAGPYEQYF
D gene: NA; J gene: TRBJ2-1; V gene: TRBV5-5; clone size: many; CDR3 DNA: TGTGCCAGCAGCTTTTACCCGAACAATGAGCAGTTCTTC; CDR3 protein: CASSFYPNNEQFF